The 18 T cell receptor beta chains given below trace back to one sample, sequenced in a study of vaccination and CD4 T cells after COVID-19 (dated by TCRdb to the early 2020s). The library was prepared using PCR. TCRdb lists the instrument as Illumina iSeq 100. DNA from cultured CD4+ T cells underwent TCR sequencing with the Oncomine TCR Beta short-read assay at the Johns Hopkins FTIC core. Through fastp at Q25 and MiXCR, TCRdb rebuilt clones from the public reads, retaining in-frame beta chains. One record per CDR3 amino acid sequence lists the most common genes and DNA. This sample gives 6,000 to 8,000 distinct CDR3 sequences in total; less than 70% of them show up just once. The ten largest make up around 20% of the sample. The treatment or condition label for this specimen denotes: roughly 10-day PBMC culture with coronavirus spike peptide pools or control peptides (ViraFEST assay). These TCRs' antigens remain unknown.

This sample comprised cultured CD4+ T cells from blood, obtained after SARS-CoV-2 vaccination. These receptors all come from a human donor with COVID-19.

The table lists this clonotype with a count of one. The chain couples TRBV19 to TRBJ1-2; maybe TRBD1 (5 bases). V lost 5 bases and J lost 4, with 14 bases in between. Germline V lookup: CDR1 LNHDA, CDR2 SQIVND (reference sequence). The CDR3 is 14 amino acids. The CDR3 DNA follows: TGTGCCAGTAGTCGCGTGGGGGAGCCCTATGGCTACACCTTC. Translating gives CASSRVGEPYGYTF. The whole variable domain, filled in from reference TRBV19 and TRBJ1-2, reads DGGITQSPKYLFRKEGQNVTLSCEQNLNHDAMYWYRQDPGQGLRLIYYSQIVNDFQKGDIAEGYSVSREKKESFPLTVTSAQKNPTAFYLCASSRVGEPYGYTFGSGTRLTVV.

The rearrangement uses TRBV28 and TRBJ1-5; a possible D gene is TRBD1 (6 bases). Germline values: CDR1 MDHEN, CDR2 SYDVKM. The CDR3 consists of 13 residues. Between the trimmed V and J ends, which lost 4 bases and 7 bases, there was a span of 11 bases. The CDR3 nucleotides are TGTGCCAGCAGTTCACCAGGGGTCCAGCCCCAGCATTTT. Its translation: CASSSPGVQPQHF. Drawing the rest from reference TRBV28 and TRBJ1-5, the complete variable domain is DVKVTQSSRYLVKRTGEKVFLECVQDMDHENMFWYRQDPGLGLRLIYFSYDVKMKEKGDIPEGYSVSREKKERFSLILESASTNQTSMYLCASSSPGVQPQHFGDGTRLSIL.

As to this clonotype: This may be a read error, as it is one base from a much larger clone. V usage is TRBV25-1 and J usage is TRBJ1-5, with 7 bases aligning to TRBD1. Germline CDR1 MGHDK, CDR2 SYGVNS. The CDR3 extends over 14 amino acids. In DNA, the CDR3 is TGTGCCAGCAGTACACAGGGGCTCAATCAGTCCCAGCATTTT. It specifies CASSTQGLNQSQHF.

The genes are TRBV2 and TRBJ1-5; D might be TRBD1 (5 bases). This CDR3 spans 14 amino acids. Germline V gene data show CDR1 as SNHLY and CDR2 as FYNNEI. The V and J ends lost 6 bases and 1 base respectively, with 10 bases between them. The CDR3: CASRGERSNQPQHF. The CDR3 nucleotides are TGTGCCAGCAGGGGGGAACGAAGCAATCAGCCCCAGCATTTT.

A word on this clonotype: This may come from a read error, since a much larger clone is one base off. The chain uses TRBV18 and TRBJ1-1; possible D gene TRBD1, 5 bases. V dropped 3 bases and J dropped 5 bases, with 13 bases sitting between them. Germline V lookup: CDR1 KGHSH, CDR2 LQKENI. The CDR3 length is 14 residues. CDR3 sequence (DNA): TGTGCCAGCTCACCCCTCTCCGGGGGGACTGAAGCTTTCTTT. Its translation: CASSPLSGGTEAFF.

The chain carries TRBV6-2 or TRBV6-3 and TRBJ2-5; D possibly uses TRBD1 or TRBD2 (5 bases each). CDR1 is MNHEY, CDR2 SVGEGT, per germline. The germline V and J ends were trimmed by 3 bases and 5 bases, with 10 bases remaining between them. CDR3 length: 13 residues. This CDR3 reads CASSYVGVETQYF. The CDR3 DNA sequence: TGTGCCAGCAGTTATGTGGGGGTTGAGACCCAGTACTTC.

V usage is TRBV6-1 and J usage is TRBJ1-6; tentatively, D is TRBD1 (6 bases). V lost 6 bases, J lost 8 bases, and 14 bases lay in between. This CDR3 is built from 14 residues. In germline, CDR1 is MNHNS, CDR2 SASEGT. CDR3 in DNA: TGTGCCAGCAGCCCCTGGGGGCCCGATTCACCCCTCCACTTT. Its translation: CASSPWGPDSPLHF.

The chain uses TRBV6-1 and TRBJ1-1, with D maybe TRBD1 (5 bases). The CDR3 runs 14 residues. Germline CDR1 is MNHNS and CDR2 is SASEGT. Trimming left V 7 bases short and J 4 bases short, with 16 bases between. DNA of the CDR3: TGTGCCAGCACGAGGGCGGGGGGGAGCACTGAAGCTTTCTTT. This sequence encodes CASTRAGGSTEAFF.

In its sample, this clonotype is large. The chain combines TRBV20-1 with TRBJ1-1, with unresolved D. The CDR3 loop spans 12 amino acids. Trimming removed 4 bases from V and 1 base from J, with 7 bases in between. Germline V gene data show CDR1 as DFQATT and CDR2 as SNEGSKA (reference sequence). In DNA, the CDR3 is TGCAGTGCTAAAGTCAGGAACACTGAAGCTTTCTTT. Translation gives CSAKVRNTEAFF.

The rearrangement joins TRBV20-1 to TRBJ1-1; D is possibly TRBD1 (6 bases). The length of the CDR3 is 13 residues. With 4 bases removed from V and 6 bases from J, the gap between germline ends came to 15 bases. Germline lookup yields CDR1 DFQATT and CDR2 SNEGSKA (reference sequence). CDR3 loop: CSAMDGGPAEAFF. In nucleotides, the CDR3 is TGCAGTGCTATGGACGGGGGCCCGGCTGAAGCTTTCTTT.

The chain couples TRBV15 to TRBJ2-7, with 10 bases fitting TRBD2. This CDR3 comprises 17 residues. Germline-derived CDR1 and CDR2 are LNHNV and YYDKDF (reference sequence). V was pared by 0 bases and J by 5 bases, with 10 bases of the junction left unmatched. The CDR3 DNA sequence: TGTGCCACCAGCAGAGATCCCAGCGGGGGGGTGTTGGACGAGCAGTACTTC. This translates into CATSRDPSGGVLDEQYF.

The chain uses TRBV19 and TRBJ1-6; D not resolved. Germline V CDR1 and CDR2: LNHDA, SQIVND (reference sequence). This CDR3 region has 14 residues. With 5 bases removed from V and 6 bases from J, the gap between germline ends came to 11 bases. CDR3 sequence (DNA): TGTGCCAGTAGTGTACCTAGTCCTAATTCACCCCTCCACTTT. Residues: CASSVPSPNSPLHF. Full variable domain (remainder filled in from reference TRBV19 and TRBJ1-6): DGGITQSPKYLFRKEGQNVTLSCEQNLNHDAMYWYRQDPGQGLRLIYYSQIVNDFQKGDIAEGYSVSREKKESFPLTVTSAQKNPTAFYLCASSVPSPNSPLHFGNGTRLTVT.

The gene calls are TRBV2 and TRBJ1-6, with D possibly matching TRBD1 (5 bases). The CDR3 runs 17 residues. V lost 7 bases and J 2 bases, leaving 18 bases between the germline ends. From germline, CDR1 is SNHLY and CDR2 FYNNEI. As DNA, the CDR3 is TGTGCCAGCACTGGGGGGTTCGGGCGCGCCTATAATTCACCCCTCCACTTT. Translation: CASTGGFGRAYNSPLHF. Supplemented by reference TRBV2 and TRBJ1-6, the full variable domain reads EPEVTQTPSHQVTQMGQEVILRCVPISNHLYFYWYRQILGQKVEFLVSFYNNEISEKSEIFDDQFSVERPDGSNFTLKIRSTKLEDSAMYFCASTGGFGRAYNSPLHFGNGTRLTVT.

The chain has TRBV6-1 and TRBJ1-2; D ambiguous. V was shortened by 1 base and J by 5 bases, with 11 bases between the two germline ends. Germline-derived CDR1 and CDR2 are MNHNS and SASEGT. This CDR3 is 14 amino acids long. This CDR3 is CASSEDIVGYGYTF. The CDR3 DNA is TGTGCCAGCAGTGAAGATATAGTCGGGTATGGCTACACCTTC.

The chain employs TRBV6-5 and TRBJ2-5; D unclear. There are 17 residues in the CDR3. Per germline, CDR1 MNHEY and CDR2 SVGAGI. Trimming removed 4 bases from V and 1 base from J, with 19 bases in between. In nucleotides, the CDR3 is TGTGCCAGCAGTTTAGTCCCCGGCAGACCCTTCCAAGAGACCCAGTACTTC. The encoded protein is CASSLVPGRPFQETQYF.

The chain combines TRBV2 with TRBJ2-3; the D is unclear. Trimming cost V 7 bases and J 6 bases, with 2 bases left between them. There are 9 residues in the CDR3. CDR1 is SNHLY and CDR2 is FYNNEI in the germline V gene. CDR3 sequence reads: CASKDTQYF. The CDR3 bases are TGTGCCAGCAAGGATACGCAGTATTTT.

On this clonotype itself: One end of the junction varies from germline; a read error may be responsible. CDR3 sequence reads: CASSLGSGRGDTQYF. CDR3 nucleotides: TGTGCTAGCAGCTTAGGTAGCGGGAGGGGTGATACGCAGTATTTT. The chain is built from TRBV7-7 and TRBJ2-3; 11 bases fit TRBD2. Germline lookup yields CDR1 SSHAT and CDR2 FNYEAQ (reference sequence). The CDR3 sequence is 15 residues long.

V usage is TRBV28 and J usage is TRBJ2-3; a weak D match, TRBD2 (7 bases). V lost 6 bases, J lost 6 bases, and 13 bases lay in between. This CDR3 has 13 amino acids. From germline, CDR1 is MDHEN and CDR2 SYDVKM. DNA of the CDR3: TGTGCCAGCAGATCGGGGGGCCGGGATACGCAGTATTTT. Amino acid sequence: CASRSGGRDTQYF.